Shown below are 2 T cell receptor beta chains from a single sample sequenced in a study of blood T cell repertoires in COVID-19. The assay was immunoSEQ multiplex PCR, and TCRdb's table has in-frame clones only and misses some. The sample consists of some 97,000 clones, around 88% of them appearing once. Sequenced material: peripheral blood. Receptors were obtained from a human donor in a cohort sampled during active COVID-19.

This chain joins TRBV10-3 and TRBJ1-3; no reliable D call. V shed 11 bases and J shed 0 bases, with 8 bases lying between them. Germline CDR1 ENHRY, CDR2 SYGVKD. This CDR3 region has 12 residues. CDR3 DNA: TGTGCCTCCGAGGGCTCTGGAAACACCATATATTTT. This codes for CASEGSGNTIYF.

This clone occurred once. The chain couples TRBV19 to TRBJ2-2, with 8 bases identical to TRBD1. The ends lost 6 bases at V and 4 bases at J; junction bases unmatched: 10. The CDR3 runs to 16 residues. From germline, CDR1 is LNHDA and CDR2 SQIVND (reference sequence). The CDR3 region is CASSTDRAVLTGELFF. CDR3 in DNA: TGTGCCAGTAGCACGGACAGGGCGGTTCTCACCGGGGAGCTGTTTTTT.